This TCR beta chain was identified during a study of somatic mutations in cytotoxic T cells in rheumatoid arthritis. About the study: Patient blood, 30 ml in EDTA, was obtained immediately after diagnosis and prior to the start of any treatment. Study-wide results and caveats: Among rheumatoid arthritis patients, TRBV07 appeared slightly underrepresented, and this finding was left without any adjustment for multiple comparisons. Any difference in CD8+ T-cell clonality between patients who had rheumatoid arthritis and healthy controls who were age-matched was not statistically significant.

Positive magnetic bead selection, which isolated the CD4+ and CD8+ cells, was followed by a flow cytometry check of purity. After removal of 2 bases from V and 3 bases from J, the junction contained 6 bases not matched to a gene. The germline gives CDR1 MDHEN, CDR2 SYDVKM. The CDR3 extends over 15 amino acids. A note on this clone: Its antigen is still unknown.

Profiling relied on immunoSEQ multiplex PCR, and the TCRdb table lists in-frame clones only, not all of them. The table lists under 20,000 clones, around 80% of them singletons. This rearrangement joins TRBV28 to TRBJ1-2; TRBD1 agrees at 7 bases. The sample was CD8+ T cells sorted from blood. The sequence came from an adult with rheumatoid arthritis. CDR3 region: CASSLPGRGDYGYTF. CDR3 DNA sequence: TGTGCCAGCAGTTTACCCGGCAGGGGGGACTATGGCTACACCTTC.